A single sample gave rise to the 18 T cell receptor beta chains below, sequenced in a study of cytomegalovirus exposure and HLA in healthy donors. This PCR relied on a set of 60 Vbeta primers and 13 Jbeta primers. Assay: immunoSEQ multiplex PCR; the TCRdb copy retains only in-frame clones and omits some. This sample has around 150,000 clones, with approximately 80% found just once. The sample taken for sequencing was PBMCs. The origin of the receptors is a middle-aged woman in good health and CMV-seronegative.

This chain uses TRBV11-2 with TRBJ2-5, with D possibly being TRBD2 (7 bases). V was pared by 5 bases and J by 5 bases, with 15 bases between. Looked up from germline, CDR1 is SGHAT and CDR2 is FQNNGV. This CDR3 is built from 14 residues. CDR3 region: CASSPRGGWETQYF. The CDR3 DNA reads TGTGCCAGCAGCCCCCGCGGGGGCTGGGAGACCCAGTACTTC.

CDR3 residues: CASSATTGALTRPQYF. The CDR3 nucleotides read TGCGCCAGCAGCGCTACGACAGGCGCCTTGACGAGGCCGCAGTATTTT. V is TRBV5-1 and J is TRBJ2-3, with D perhaps matching TRBD1 (6 bases). Germline V CDR1 and CDR2: SGHRS, YFSETQ. This CDR3 has 16 residues. Between the trimmed V and J ends, which lost 4 bases and 10 bases, there was a span of 25 bases.

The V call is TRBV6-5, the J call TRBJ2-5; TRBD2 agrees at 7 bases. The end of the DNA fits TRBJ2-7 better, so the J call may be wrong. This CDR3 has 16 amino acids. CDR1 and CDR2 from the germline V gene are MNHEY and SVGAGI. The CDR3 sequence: CASSYSGGGSAYEQYF. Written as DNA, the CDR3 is TGTGCCAGCAGTTATTCCGGCGGGGGTTCTGCCTACGAGCAGTACTTC.

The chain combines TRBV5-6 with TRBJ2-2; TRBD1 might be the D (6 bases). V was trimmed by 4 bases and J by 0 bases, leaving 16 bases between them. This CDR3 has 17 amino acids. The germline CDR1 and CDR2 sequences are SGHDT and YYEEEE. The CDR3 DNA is TGTGCCAGCAGCCACGGACCCAGGACAGCGAACACCGGGGAGCTGTTTTTT. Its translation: CASSHGPRTANTGELFF.

Here the CDR3 DNA reads TGTGCCAGTAGACGCAAGACAGGGCCAAGTAGCAATCAGCCCCAGCATTTT. Translation: CASRRKTGPSSNQPQHF. V usage is TRBV19 and J usage is TRBJ1-5; 7 nucleotides line up with TRBD1. The germline V gene has CDR1 LNHDA and CDR2 SQIVND (reference sequence). The length of the CDR3 is 17 residues. V dropped 6 bases and J dropped 0; count of bases not matched to a gene: 11.

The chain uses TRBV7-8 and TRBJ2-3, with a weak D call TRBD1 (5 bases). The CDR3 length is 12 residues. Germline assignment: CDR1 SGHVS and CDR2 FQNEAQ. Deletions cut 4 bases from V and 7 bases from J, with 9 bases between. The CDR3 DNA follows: TGTGCCAGCAGCTCGACAGCGAATACGCAGTATTTT. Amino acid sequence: CASSSTANTQYF. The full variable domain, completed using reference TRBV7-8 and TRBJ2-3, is GAGVSQSPRYKVAKRGQDVALRCDPISGHVSLFWYQQALGQGPEFLTYFQNEAQLDKSGLPSDRFFAERPEGSVSTLKIQRTQQEDSAVYLCASSSTANTQYFGPGTRLTVL.

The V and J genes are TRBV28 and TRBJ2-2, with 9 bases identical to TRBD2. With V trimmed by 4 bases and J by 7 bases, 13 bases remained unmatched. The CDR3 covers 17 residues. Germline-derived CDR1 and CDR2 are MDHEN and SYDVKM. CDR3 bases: TGTGCCAGCAGTTCGAAACCGGGACTAGCCCCCGTCGGGGAGCTGTTTTTT. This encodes CASSSKPGLAPVGELFF.

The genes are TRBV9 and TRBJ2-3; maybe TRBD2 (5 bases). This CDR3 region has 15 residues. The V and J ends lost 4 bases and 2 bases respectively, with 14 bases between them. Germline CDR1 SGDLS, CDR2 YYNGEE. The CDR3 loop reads CASSPRGQLTDTQYF. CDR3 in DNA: TGTGCCAGCAGCCCCCGAGGGCAGCTCACAGATACGCAGTATTTT.

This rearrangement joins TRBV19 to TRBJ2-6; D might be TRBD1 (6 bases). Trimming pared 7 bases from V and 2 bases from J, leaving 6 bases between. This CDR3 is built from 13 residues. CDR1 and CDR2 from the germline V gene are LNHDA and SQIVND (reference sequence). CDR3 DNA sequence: TGTGCCAGTACAGGGGCTGGGGCCAACGTCCTGACTTTC. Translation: CASTGAGANVLTF.

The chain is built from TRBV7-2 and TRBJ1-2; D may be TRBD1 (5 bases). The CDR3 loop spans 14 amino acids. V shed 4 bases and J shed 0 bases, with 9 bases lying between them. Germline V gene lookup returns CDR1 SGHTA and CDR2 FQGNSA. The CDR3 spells CASSYRQPNYGYTF. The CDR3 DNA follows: TGTGCCAGCAGCTACAGGCAGCCTAACTATGGCTACACCTTC. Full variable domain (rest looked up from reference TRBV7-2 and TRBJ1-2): GAGVSQSPSNKVTEKGKDVELRCDPISGHTALYWYRQSLGQGLEFLIYFQGNSAPDKSGLPSDRFSAERTGGSVSTLTIQRTQQEDSAVYLCASSYRQPNYGYTFGSGTRLTVV.

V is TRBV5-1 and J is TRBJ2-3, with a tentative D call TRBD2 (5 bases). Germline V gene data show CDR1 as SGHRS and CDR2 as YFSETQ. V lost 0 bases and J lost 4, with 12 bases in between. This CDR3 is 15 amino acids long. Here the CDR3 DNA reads TGCGCCAGCAGCTTGGAAGGAGGCTTTCCAGATACGCAGTATTTT. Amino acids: CASSLEGGFPDTQYF.

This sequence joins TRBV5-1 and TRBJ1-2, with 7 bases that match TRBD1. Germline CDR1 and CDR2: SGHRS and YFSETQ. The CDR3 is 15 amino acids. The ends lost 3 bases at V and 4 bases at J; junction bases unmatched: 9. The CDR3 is CASSSSGQEPYGYTF. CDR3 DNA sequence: TGCGCCAGCAGCTCCTCCGGACAGGAGCCCTATGGCTACACCTTC.

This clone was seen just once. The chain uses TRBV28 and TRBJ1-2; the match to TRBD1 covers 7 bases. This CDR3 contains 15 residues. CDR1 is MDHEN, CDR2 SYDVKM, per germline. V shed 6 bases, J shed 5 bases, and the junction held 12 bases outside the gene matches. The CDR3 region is CASSPTGTASYGYTF. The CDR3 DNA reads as TGTGCCAGCAGCCCGACCGGGACAGCAAGTTATGGCTACACCTTC.

The CDR3 is CASSSLVAQTGYTF. The CDR3 bases are TGTGCCAGCAGTTCCCTGGTCGCCCAGACAGGCTACACCTTC. The chain carries TRBV28 and TRBJ1-2; the D is unclear. This CDR3 has 14 amino acids. Germline values: CDR1 MDHEN, CDR2 SYDVKM. Trimming cost V 4 bases and J 8 bases, with 17 bases left between them.

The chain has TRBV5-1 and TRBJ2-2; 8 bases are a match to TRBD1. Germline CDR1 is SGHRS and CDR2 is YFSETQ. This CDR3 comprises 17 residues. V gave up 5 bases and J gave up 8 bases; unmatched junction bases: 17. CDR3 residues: CASRLAGQGYVLGELFF. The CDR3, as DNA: TGCGCCAGCAGGCTTGCCGGACAGGGTTATGTTTTGGGGGAGCTGTTTTTT.

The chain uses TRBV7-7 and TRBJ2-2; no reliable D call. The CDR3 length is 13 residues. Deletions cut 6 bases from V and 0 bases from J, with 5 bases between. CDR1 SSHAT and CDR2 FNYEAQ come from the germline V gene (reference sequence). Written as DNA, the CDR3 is TGTGCCAGCAGTCCAGCGAACACCGGGGAGCTGTTTTTT. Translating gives CASSPANTGELFF.

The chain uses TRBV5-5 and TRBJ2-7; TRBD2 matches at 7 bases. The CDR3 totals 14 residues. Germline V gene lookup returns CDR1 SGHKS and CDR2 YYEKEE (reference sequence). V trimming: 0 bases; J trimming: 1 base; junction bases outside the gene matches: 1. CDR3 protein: CASSLVGGSYEQYF. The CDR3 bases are TGTGCCAGCAGCTTGGTCGGGGGGTCCTACGAGCAGTACTTC.

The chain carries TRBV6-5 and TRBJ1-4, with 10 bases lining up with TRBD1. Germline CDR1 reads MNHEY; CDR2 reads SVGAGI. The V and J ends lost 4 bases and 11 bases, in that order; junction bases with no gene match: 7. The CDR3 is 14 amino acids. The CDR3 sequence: CASSLGQGFGKLFF. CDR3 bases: TGTGCCAGCAGTTTGGGACAGGGGTTCGGCAAACTGTTTTTT.